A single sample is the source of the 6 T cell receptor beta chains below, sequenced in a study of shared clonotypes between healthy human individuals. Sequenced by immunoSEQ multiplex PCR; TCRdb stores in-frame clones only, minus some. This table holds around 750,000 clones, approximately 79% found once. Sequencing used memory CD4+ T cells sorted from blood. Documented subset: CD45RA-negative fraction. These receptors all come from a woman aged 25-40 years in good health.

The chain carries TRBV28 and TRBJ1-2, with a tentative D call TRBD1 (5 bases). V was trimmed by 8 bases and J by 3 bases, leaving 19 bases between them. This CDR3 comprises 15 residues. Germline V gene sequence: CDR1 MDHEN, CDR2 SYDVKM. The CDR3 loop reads CASLTLGDTDYGYTF. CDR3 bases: TGTGCCAGCCTTACCCTGGGGGATACGGACTATGGCTACACCTTC.

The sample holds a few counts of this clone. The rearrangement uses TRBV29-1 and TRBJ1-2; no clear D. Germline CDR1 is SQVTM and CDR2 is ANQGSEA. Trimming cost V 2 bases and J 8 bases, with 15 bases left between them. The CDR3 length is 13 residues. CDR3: CSVEYYSPGGYTF. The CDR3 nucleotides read TGCAGCGTTGAATATTATTCACCGGGGGGCTACACCTTC. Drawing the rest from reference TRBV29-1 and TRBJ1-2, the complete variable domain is SAVISQKPSRDICQRGTSLTIQCQVDSQVTMMFWYRQQPGQSLTLIATANQGSEATYESGFVIDKFPISRPNLTFSTLTVSNMSPEDSSIYLCSVEYYSPGGYTFGSGTRLTVV.

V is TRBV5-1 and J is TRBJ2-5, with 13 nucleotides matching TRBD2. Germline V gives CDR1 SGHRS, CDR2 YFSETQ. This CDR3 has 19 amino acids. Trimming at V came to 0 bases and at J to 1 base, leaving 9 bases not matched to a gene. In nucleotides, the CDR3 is TGCGCCAGCAGCTTGGATGGACTAGCGGGAGAAGGTGCCCAAGAGACCCAGTACTTC. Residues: CASSLDGLAGEGAQETQYF.

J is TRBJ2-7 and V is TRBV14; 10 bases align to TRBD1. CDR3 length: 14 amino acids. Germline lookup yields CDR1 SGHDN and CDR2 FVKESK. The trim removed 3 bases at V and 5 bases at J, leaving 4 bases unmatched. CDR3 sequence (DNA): TGTGCCAGCAGCCACGACAGGGGGCTCAACGAGCAGTACTTC. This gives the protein CASSHDRGLNEQYF.

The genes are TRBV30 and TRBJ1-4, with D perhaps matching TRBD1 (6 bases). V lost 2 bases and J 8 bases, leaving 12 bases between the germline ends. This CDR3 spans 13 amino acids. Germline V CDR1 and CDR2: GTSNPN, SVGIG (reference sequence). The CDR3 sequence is CAWSRNQGEKLFF. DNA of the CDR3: TGTGCCTGGAGTCGAAACCAGGGGGAAAAACTGTTTTTT.

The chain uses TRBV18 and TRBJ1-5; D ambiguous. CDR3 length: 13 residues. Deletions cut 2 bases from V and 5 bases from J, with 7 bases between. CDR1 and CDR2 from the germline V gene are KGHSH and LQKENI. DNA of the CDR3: TGTGCCAGCTCACCATTGCAAGATCAGCCCCAGCATTTT. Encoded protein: CASSPLQDQPQHF.